The 3 T cell receptor beta chains in this list originate from one sample, sequenced in a study of T cell repertoires in cytomegalovirus infection. Their recognized antigens are unknown. In TCRdb, the reads were re-called with MiXCR into one record per CDR3 protein. The sample holds some 560,000 distinct CDR3 sequences, 35% to 50% seen once. Sequencing used cultured PBMCs, obtained from culture after CMV antigen stimulation. All receptors come from a human donor in good health (CMV status not recorded). Some clones in this sample may be carry-over from other donors' samples.

The genes are TRBV7-3 and TRBJ2-4; 8 nucleotides match TRBD1. There are 19 residues in the CDR3. With V trimmed by 5 bases and J by 0 bases, 15 bases remained unmatched. Per the germline V gene, CDR1 is SGHTA and CDR2 is FQGTGA. The CDR3 reads CASSTEGRGLSLAKNIQYF. The CDR3 coding sequence is TGTGCCAGCAGCACCGAAGGCAGGGGGCTTTCCTTAGCCAAAAACATTCAGTACTTC.

The chain uses TRBV20-1 and TRBJ2-5; TRBD2 agrees at 7 bases. Germline V gene sequence: CDR1 DFQATT, CDR2 SNEGSKA (reference sequence). The ends lost 3 bases at V and 4 bases at J; junction bases unmatched: 8. CDR3 length equals 14 residues. This CDR3 is CSASPRGGSETQYF. CDR3 nucleotide sequence: TGCAGTGCTAGCCCCCGCGGGGGATCAGAGACCCAGTACTTC.

For this clonotype: A read error may produce the germline difference seen at one junction end. The rearrangement joins TRBV7-2 to TRBJ2-5; 7 bases fit TRBD2. Germline V lookup: CDR1 SGHTA, CDR2 FQGNSA. This CDR3 has 12 residues. The CDR3 sequence is CASSLAAVTQYF. In DNA form, the CDR3 reads TGTGCCAGCAGCCTAGCGGCCGTTACCCAGTACTTC. Full variable domain (outside the CDR3, taken from reference TRBV7-2 and TRBJ2-5): GAGVSQSPSNKVTEKGKDVELRCDPISGHTALYWYRQSLGQGLEFLIYFQGNSAPDKSGLPSDRFSAERTGGSVSTLTIQRTQQEDSAVYLCASSLAAVTQYFGPGTRLLVL.